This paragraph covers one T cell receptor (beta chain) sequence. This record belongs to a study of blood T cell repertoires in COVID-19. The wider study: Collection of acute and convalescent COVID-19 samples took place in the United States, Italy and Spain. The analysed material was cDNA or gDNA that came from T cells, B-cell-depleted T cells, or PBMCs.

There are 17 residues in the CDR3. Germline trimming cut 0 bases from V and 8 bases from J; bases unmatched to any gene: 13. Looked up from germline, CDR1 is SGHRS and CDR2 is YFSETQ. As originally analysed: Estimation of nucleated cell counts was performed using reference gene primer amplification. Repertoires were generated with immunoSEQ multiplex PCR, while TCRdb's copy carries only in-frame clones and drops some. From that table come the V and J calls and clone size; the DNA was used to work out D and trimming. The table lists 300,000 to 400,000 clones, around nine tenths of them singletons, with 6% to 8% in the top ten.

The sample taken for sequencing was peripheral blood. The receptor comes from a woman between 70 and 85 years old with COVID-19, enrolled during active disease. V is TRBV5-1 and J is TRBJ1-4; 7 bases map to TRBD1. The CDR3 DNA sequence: TGCGCCAGCAGCTTGGGGGCTCCCGGGACAGTGGGGGAAAAACTGTTTTTT. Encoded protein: CASSLGAPGTVGEKLFF. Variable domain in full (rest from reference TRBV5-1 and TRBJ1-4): KAGVTQTPRYLIKTRGQQVTLSCSPISGHRSVSWYQQTPGQGLQFLFEYFSETQRNKGNFPGRFSGRQFSNSRSEMNVSTLELGDSALYLCASSLGAPGTVGEKLFFGSGTQLSVL.